This T cell receptor beta chain derives from a study of cytomegalovirus exposure and HLA in healthy donors (dated by TCRdb to 2017 to 2019). A note on the overall study: According to a later analysis, one platform produced both the 120 validation repertoires and the roughly 640 repertoires of the first cohort. The study aimed to test whether cataloging public T cell receptors could reveal signatures of past pathogen exposure. Along with the approximately 600-subject first cohort, a separate validation cohort of roughly 110 different subjects was used. High-throughput TCR immunosequencing, statistical association of individual TCRs with disease status, and machine learning were combined to predict cytomegalovirus infection status. What the work shows at the level of the full study, not this receptor alone: A total of fewer than 200 TCR beta chains were listed by the study as associated with cytomegalovirus. Most TCR sequences were observed very rarely across donors, whereas some public TCRs were present in many individuals. All 120 or so repertoires were used to score co-occurrence in the validation cohort in a later analysis, because that analysis had no HLA typing for the cohort. A few of the identified cytomegalovirus-associated TCR beta chains were confirmed in vitro to be specific for cytomegalovirus antigens. In both the original and validation cohorts, the classifier was reported to diagnose cytomegalovirus status with high specificity and sensitivity. Subsequent analysis determined that TCRs grouped into clusters in the first cohort also showed a tendency toward co-occurrence across the roughly 110 validation repertoires, and approximately 94% of cluster scores exceeded 0. The authors suggested that the approach could potentially be extended to other disease states and immunological phenotypes.

The donors belonged to the validation cohort of around 130 subjects, which was separate from the 666-subject first cohort. From cysteine to phenylalanine, the CDR3 is 15 amino acids long. The kept DNA is CDR3 alone, 45 bases in frame from the first base. For this chain, trimming is 8 bases at the V end and 3 bases at the J end, and the number of junction bases without a gene match is 10. The germline V gene encodes CDR1 LGHNA and CDR2 YSLEER. Remarks on this clone: There is no known antigen for this receptor. No base-level quality is on record; no much larger clone is a single base apart.

Receptor libraries were prepared by the immunoSEQ multiplex PCR assay. Turning to the authors' computational methods: To diagnose cytomegalovirus status from the catalog of TCR beta chain sequences, a statistical classification framework was built. TCRdb re-hosts the immuneACCESS table, in-frame sequences only. Its copies lack some clones; in the studies checked, an unresolved V gene accounts for under half of them, and the cause for the rest is not known. V and J calls plus clone size are reproduced from that table; the DNA served to infer D and trimming. The sample table shows roughly 300,000 clones, and roughly 90% are seen once. The ten largest clones add up to approximately 1.2% of the sample.

The origin of this receptor is a woman aged 25 to 45 in good health and CMV-seropositive. The sequence joins TRBV4-3 to TRBJ1-2, with 9 bases aligning to TRBD1. The source material was PBMCs. CDR3 reads: CASGYRGPTYYGYTF. In nucleotides, the sequence is TGCGCCAGCGGATACAGGGGGCCGACCTACTATGGCTACACCTTC.